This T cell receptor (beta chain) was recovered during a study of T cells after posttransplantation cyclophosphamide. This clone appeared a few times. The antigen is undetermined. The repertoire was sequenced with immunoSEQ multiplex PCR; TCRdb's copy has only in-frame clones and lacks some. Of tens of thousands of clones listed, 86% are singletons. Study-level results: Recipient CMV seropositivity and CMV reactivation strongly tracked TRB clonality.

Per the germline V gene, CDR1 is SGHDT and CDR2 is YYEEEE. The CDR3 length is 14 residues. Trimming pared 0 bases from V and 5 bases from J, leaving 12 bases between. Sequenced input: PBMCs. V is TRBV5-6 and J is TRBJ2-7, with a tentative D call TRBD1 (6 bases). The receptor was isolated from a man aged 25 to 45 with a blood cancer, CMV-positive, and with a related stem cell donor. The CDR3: CASSLGAGVHEQYF. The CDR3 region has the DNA TGTGCCAGCAGCTTGGGGGCAGGGGTCCACGAGCAGTACTTC.